This T cell receptor beta chain was profiled in a study of blood T cell repertoires in COVID-19. V shed 5 bases, J shed 8 bases, and the junction held 7 bases outside the gene matches. The CDR3 runs 13 residues. The V gene's germline CDR1 is MNHEY and CDR2 SMNVEV (reference sequence). This table comes from immunoSEQ multiplex PCR, and its TCRdb copy is limited to in-frame clones, with some not included. This sample has about 270,000 clones, with approximately 91% found just once. This clone was counted between two and nine times. The chain has TRBV27 and TRBJ1-2; 8 bases align to TRBD1. The sample was PBMCs or T cells enriched from blood (not recorded which). This clonotype originated in a woman aged 25 to 39 who had recovered from COVID-19. DNA for the CDR3: TGTGCCAGCAGTAGAGGACAGGGCGGCGGCTACACCTTC. It yields the protein CASSRGQGGGYTF.